This entry lists 19 T cell receptor beta chains sequenced from one sample in a study of blood T cell repertoires in COVID-19. Here immunoSEQ multiplex PCR was the method, and the copy in TCRdb shows in-frame clones only, minus some. The table lists around 250,000 clones, around 82% of them singletons, with 4.5% to 6.5% in the top ten. Source material: peripheral blood. The source is a man at least 80 years old with acute or convalescent COVID-19.

This clone came up once. This chain uses TRBV19 with TRBJ2-7, with D possibly TRBD1 on 6 matching bases. V lost 6 bases to trimming and J lost 6 bases, with 18 bases between them. Per the germline V gene, CDR1 is LNHDA and CDR2 is SQIVND (reference sequence). CDR3 length: 14 amino acids. The chain's CDR3 is CASRDPGRGGEQYF. CDR3 nucleotide sequence: TGTGCCAGTAGGGACCCGGGCAGGGGCGGCGAGCAGTACTTC.

This clone was picked up a small number of times. The V gene is TRBV5-5, the J gene TRBJ2-7; a weak D match, TRBD1 (5 bases). The CDR3 consists of 15 residues. The V end lost 2 bases, the J end lost 0 bases, and 12 bases lay between the germline ends. Looked up from germline, CDR1 is SGHKS and CDR2 is YYEKEE (reference sequence). The CDR3 spells CASSLTGQSSYEQYF. The CDR3 nucleotides read TGTGCCAGCAGCTTAACAGGTCAAAGCTCCTACGAGCAGTACTTC.

The chain combines TRBV28 with TRBJ1-3, with a tentative D call TRBD1 (6 bases). CDR3 length: 16 residues. V lost 6 bases to trimming and J lost 0 bases, with 15 bases between them. CDR1 and CDR2 from the germline V gene are MDHEN and SYDVKM. CDR3 amino acids: CASSPGHASSGNTIYF. The CDR3 DNA reads as TGTGCCAGCAGCCCGGGACACGCGAGCTCTGGAAACACCATATATTTT.

V is TRBV16 and J is TRBJ1-2; D gene unclear. The CDR3 sequence is 17 residues long. Germline-derived CDR1 and CDR2 are KGHSY and FQNENV. Trimming left V 0 bases short and J 1 base short, with 15 bases between. The CDR3 DNA follows: TGTGCCAGCAGCCAATCTTTAGAGGGATCGGATAACTATGGCTACACCTTC. This sequence encodes CASSQSLEGSDNYGYTF. The whole variable domain, filled in from reference TRBV16 and TRBJ1-2, reads GEEVAQTPKHLVRGEGQKAKLYCAPIKGHSYVFWYQQVLKNEFKFLISFQNENVFDETGMPKERFSAKCLPNSPCSLEIQATKLEDSAVYFCASSQSLEGSDNYGYTFGSGTRLTVV.

This clone was seen only a few times. The chain uses TRBV4-1 and TRBJ2-1; the match to TRBD1 covers 10 bases. The germline CDR1 and CDR2 sequences are MGHRA and YSYEKL. CDR3 length: 15 amino acids. With V trimmed by 3 bases and J by 7 bases, 6 bases remained unmatched. CDR3 amino acids: CASSHPDRGSNEQFF. The CDR3 coding sequence is TGCGCCAGCAGCCATCCGGACAGGGGGTCAAATGAGCAGTTCTTC.

Only a few counts were recorded for this clone. V is TRBV27 and J is TRBJ1-3; D is uncertain. Trimming removed 5 bases from V and 2 bases from J, with 13 bases in between. This CDR3 comprises 15 residues. In germline, CDR1 is MNHEY, CDR2 SMNVEV (reference sequence). CDR3 nucleotides: TGTGCCAGCAGTACGGATCGGAGGGCTGGAAACACCATATATTTT. It encodes CASSTDRRAGNTIYF.

The chain combines TRBV29-1 with TRBJ2-3, with a tentative D call TRBD1 (6 bases). V gave up 2 bases and J gave up 2 bases, with 17 bases separating them. The germline V gene has CDR1 SQVTM and CDR2 ANQGSEA. The CDR3 contains 16 residues. The CDR3 here is CSVEPGSPGATDTQYF. The DNA for the CDR3 is TGCAGCGTTGAACCCGGCTCCCCAGGGGCCACAGATACGCAGTATTTT.

The V gene is TRBV23-1, the J gene TRBJ2-7; 8 nucleotides agree with TRBD2. TRBV23-1 is an ORF, with its function uncertain. The CDR3 runs 17 residues. V lost 8 bases and J lost 4; bases outside the gene matches: 19. The DNA of the CDR3 is TGCGCCAGCGGTGGGGGTGGCAGCGGGAGAATAGGGTACGAGCAGTACTTC. Its translation is CASGGGGSGRIGYEQYF.

The CDR3 loop reads CASSSPGTGNTEAFF. The DNA of the CDR3 is TGTGCCAGCAGTAGTCCCGGGACAGGGAACACTGAAGCTTTCTTT. The gene calls are TRBV28 and TRBJ1-1; 8 bases line up with TRBD1. Germline V gives CDR1 MDHEN, CDR2 SYDVKM. The CDR3 runs to 15 residues. Trimming took 5 bases from V and 1 from J; bases not matched to a gene: 6.

Remarks on this clone: This sample includes further DNA sequences coding for the same CDR3. The rearrangement links TRBV3-1 (or the pseudogene TRBV3-2) to TRBJ2-5; D gene unclear. This CDR3 contains 13 residues. Trimming removed 4 bases at V and 1 base at J, with 7 bases between. CDR1 and CDR2 (germline): LGHDT, YNNKEL (reference sequence). The CDR3 DNA reads TGTGCCAGCAGCCCCTCGTTCCAAGAGACCCAGTACTTC. This encodes CASSPSFQETQYF.

In this sample, this clone turned up once. The genes are TRBV5-6 and TRBJ2-2; TRBD1 matches at 7 bases. Germline trimming cut 2 bases from V and 0 bases from J; bases unmatched to any gene: 13. The germline V gene encodes CDR1 SGHDT and CDR2 YYEEEE. This CDR3 is 19 amino acids long. Here the CDR3 DNA reads TGTGCCAGCAGCTTTCGTTCTTCCGGGACAGCCGCGAACACCGGGGAGCTGTTTTTT. It encodes CASSFRSSGTAANTGELFF.

Concerning this clone itself: A junction end diverges from the germline sequence, so it may reflect a read error. The rearrangement links TRBV19 to TRBJ2-2; D remains ambiguous. The CDR3 covers 14 residues. CDR1 and CDR2 (germline): LNHDA, SQIVND (reference sequence). The CDR3 region is CASSIGADTGELFF. The DNA for the CDR3 is TGTGCCAGTAGTATAGGTGCCGACACGGGGGAGCTGTTTTTT.

This clone was observed a handful of times. This sample also contains other DNA sequences that code for the same CDR3. CDR3 sequence: CASGSGQKNTEAFF. In DNA, the CDR3 is TGTGCTAGTGGTTCTGGACAGAAGAACACTGAAGCTTTCTTT. The chain combines TRBV12-5 with TRBJ1-1; TRBD1 is a possible D gene (6 bases). CDR1 and CDR2 from the germline V gene are LGHNT and FRNRAP. V dropped 4 bases and J dropped 1 base, with 10 bases sitting between them. The CDR3 totals 14 residues.

The genes are TRBV6-5 and TRBJ1-2; 7 bases are a match to TRBD1. Germline V gives CDR1 MNHEY, CDR2 SVGAGI. With V trimmed by 4 bases and J by 5 bases, 10 bases remained unmatched. The CDR3 contains 15 residues. CDR3 bases: TGTGCCAGCAGTTCATTGACAGGGCCAGGATATGGCTACACCTTC. It is translated as CASSSLTGPGYGYTF.

The chain combines TRBV5-4 with TRBJ1-1; 8 bases map to TRBD1. Germline CDR1 reads SGHNT; CDR2 reads YYREEE (reference sequence). The length of the CDR3 is 13 residues. J gave up 0 bases and V 9 bases, and 4 bases lay outside the gene matches. CDR3 coding DNA: TGTGCCACCACAGGGGGTATGAACACTGAAGCTTTCTTT. It encodes CATTGGMNTEAFF.

This rearrangement joins TRBV12-3 or TRBV12-4 to TRBJ1-1; no definite D call. The CDR3 has 12 amino acids. V was shortened by 3 bases and J by 3 bases, with 5 bases between the two germline ends. CDR3 sequence (DNA): TGTGCCAGCAGTTTGAGCTACACTGAAGCTTTCTTT. Translation: CASSLSYTEAFF.

The V call is TRBV5-1, the J call TRBJ2-7; 7 bases align to TRBD2. The CDR3 extends over 15 amino acids. Looked up from germline, CDR1 is SGHRS and CDR2 is YFSETQ. V dropped 2 bases and J dropped 0; count of bases not matched to a gene: 5. The CDR3 region is CASSFSGGSSYEQYF. CDR3 DNA: TGCGCCAGCAGCTTTTCGGGCGGGAGCTCCTACGAGCAGTACTTC. Variable domain in full (rest from reference TRBV5-1 and TRBJ2-7): KAGVTQTPRYLIKTRGQQVTLSCSPISGHRSVSWYQQTPGQGLQFLFEYFSETQRNKGNFPGRFSGRQFSNSRSEMNVSTLELGDSALYLCASSFSGGSSYEQYFGPGTRLTVT.

The genes are TRBV28 and TRBJ1-2; 9 bases line up with TRBD1. V trimming: 2 bases; J trimming: 8 bases; junction bases outside the gene matches: 6. The CDR3 sequence is 14 residues long. Germline CDR1 reads MDHEN; CDR2 reads SYDVKM. The CDR3 sequence is CASSLRGTGRGYTF. In DNA, the CDR3 is TGTGCCAGCAGTTTACGTGGGACAGGGCGCGGCTACACCTTC.

This clone occurred once. The rearrangement links TRBV11-2 to TRBJ1-4; D possibly corresponds to TRBD1 (5 bases). Trimming took 0 bases from V and 8 from J, leaving 13 bases between them. CDR3 size: 15 residues. Germline V gene data show CDR1 as SGHAT and CDR2 as FQNNGV. This CDR3 reads CASSLDGGIREKLFF. CDR3 coding DNA: TGTGCCAGCAGCTTAGACGGGGGGATTAGGGAAAAACTGTTTTTT.